Listed below are T cell receptor beta chains from one sample, sequenced in a study of blood T cells in healthy people across ages. TCRdb itself ran the 5' RACE reads through MiXCR, one entry per CDR3 protein. Of some 1,500,000 distinct CDR3 sequences in the sample, roughly 43% were seen once. Specimen: blood. The receptors were sampled from a woman aged 18-29 years in good health. Each CDR3 is given with its conserved first and last residue. Each record gives: clone size, V gene, D gene, J gene, CDR3 DNA, CDR3 protein. A D gene is named only where the DNA matches it firmly. Size is stated for part of the rows, as once, few or many counts, or as a class when the clone is expanded.

>NA|TRBV4-3|NA|TRBJ2-5
TGCGCCAGCAGCGTAGTTCATAGCGATGAGCAGTACTTC
CASSVVHSDEQYF
>NA|TRBV25-1|TRBD2|TRBJ2-1
TGTGCCAGCAGTGAATGGACTAGCGGGATTATTAATGAGCAGTTCTTC
CASSEWTSGIINEQFF
>NA|TRBV7-2|TRBD2|TRBJ2-1
TGTGCCAGCAGCCAGCGCGGCGGGGGGAGAAATGAGCAGTTCTTC
CASSQRGGGRNEQFF
>few|TRBV29-1|NA|TRBJ2-1
TGCAGCGTTCGACCCCCGCTCTACAATGAGCAGTTCTTC
CSVRPPLYNEQFF
>NA|TRBV11-2|NA|TRBJ2-4
TGTGCCAGCAGCCCGGGACTTGGCGACATTCAGTACTTC
CASSPGLGDIQYF
>NA|TRBV20-1|TRBD2|TRBJ2-1
TGCAGGGCCTTGGGACTAGCGGGGGGGAATGAGCAGTTCTTC
CRALGLAGGNEQFF
>NA|TRBV10-3|TRBD2|TRBJ2-1
TGTGCCATCAGTAGACGAGCGGGGGCTTCTGAGCAGTTCTTC
CAISRRAGASEQFF
>NA|TRBV11-2|TRBD2|TRBJ2-3
TGTGCCAGCAGCCCCAGAGGTATTGGGTGGACTAGCGGGGGACGACTCCTTTTGCATACGCAGTATTTT
CASSPRGIGWTSGGRLLLHTQYF
>NA|TRBV7-6|TRBD1|TRBJ2-7
TGTGCCAGCAGCTTAGACAGGGGAGTTACCTACGAGCAGTACTTC
CASSLDRGVTYEQYF
>once|TRBV10-3|TRBD1|TRBJ2-1
TGTGCCATCAAATCAGGGGGCCCCGATGAGCAGTTCTTC
CAIKSGGPDEQFF
>NA|TRBV12-3/TRBV12-4|NA|TRBJ1-2
TGTGCCAGCACAAGGCAGTATAACTATGGCTACACCTTC
CASTRQYNYGYTF
>NA|TRBV12-3/TRBV12-4|NA|TRBJ2-3
TGTGCCAGCACCTGGGTGGTTGCAGATACGCAGTATTTT
CASTWVVADTQYF
>NA|TRBV11-2|NA|TRBJ1-1
TGTGCCAGCAGCTTAGCACCGGGGAACACTGAAGTTTTCTTT
CASSLAPGNTEVFF
>few|TRBV12-3/TRBV12-4|NA|TRBJ1-2
TGTGCCAGCAGTTTGGGGGTACCCTATGGCTACACCTTC
CASSLGVPYGYTF
>NA|TRBV6-5|NA|TRBJ2-7
TGTGCCAGCACCCGAGGAATGACGGACGAGCAGTACTTC
CASTRGMTDEQYF
>few|TRBV27|TRBD1|TRBJ1-5
TGTGCCAGCAGTTTAGGGACAGGGTACGATCAGCCCCAGCATTTT
CASSLGTGYDQPQHF
>many|TRBV7-2|NA|TRBJ2-3
TGTGCCAGCAGCTTAGTTGCATCAGATACGCAGTATTTT
CASSLVASDTQYF
>NA|TRBV29-1|NA|TRBJ2-3
TGCAGCGTTGAACCCAGTACTACATACACAACAGATACGCAGTATTTT
CSVEPSTTYTTDTQYF
>few|TRBV7-9|NA|TRBJ2-1
TGTGCCAGCAGCGCCAATGCCTATGAGCAGTTCTTC
CASSANAYEQFF
>NA|TRBV29-1|TRBD2|TRBJ2-7
TGCAGCGGGCTAGCGGGGGACTACGAGCAGTACTTC
CSGLAGDYEQYF
>few|TRBV9|NA|TRBJ1-2
TGTGCCAGCAGCGTACTTTCGGGCGGAAACTATGGCTACACCTTC
CASSVLSGGNYGYTF
>few|TRBV12-3/TRBV12-4|TRBD2|TRBJ2-3
TGTGCCAGCAGCTCAAAGACTAGCGGGAGCACAGATACGCAGTATTTT
CASSSKTSGSTDTQYF
>NA|TRBV20-1|TRBD2|TRBJ2-7
TGCAGTGCGCCGGGAGGGGGCTACGAGCAGTACTTC
CSAPGGGYEQYF
>few|TRBV6-5|NA|TRBJ2-1
TGTGCTGCTCGCAGACGGAGGGGGAGCTCCTACAATGAGCAGTTCTTC
CAARRRRGSSYNEQFF
>NA|TRBV7-2|NA|TRBJ2-7
TGTGCCGGCAGCTCTCCTCCTCCCTACGAGCAGTACTTC
CAGSSPPPYEQYF
>few|TRBV6-2/TRBV6-3|NA|TRBJ2-7
TGTGCCAGCAGTTACTCGAAGACGGGCCTCTCCTACGAGCAGTACTTC
CASSYSKTGLSYEQYF
>NA|TRBV28|NA|TRBJ2-7
TGTGCCAGCAGAAAAGGTGAAGACAATGAGCAGTACTTC
CASRKGEDNEQYF
>NA|TRBV3-1|NA|TRBJ1-4
TGTGCCAGCAGCCAAGATGTGGCAGGGAGTGAAAAACTGTTTTTT
CASSQDVAGSEKLFF